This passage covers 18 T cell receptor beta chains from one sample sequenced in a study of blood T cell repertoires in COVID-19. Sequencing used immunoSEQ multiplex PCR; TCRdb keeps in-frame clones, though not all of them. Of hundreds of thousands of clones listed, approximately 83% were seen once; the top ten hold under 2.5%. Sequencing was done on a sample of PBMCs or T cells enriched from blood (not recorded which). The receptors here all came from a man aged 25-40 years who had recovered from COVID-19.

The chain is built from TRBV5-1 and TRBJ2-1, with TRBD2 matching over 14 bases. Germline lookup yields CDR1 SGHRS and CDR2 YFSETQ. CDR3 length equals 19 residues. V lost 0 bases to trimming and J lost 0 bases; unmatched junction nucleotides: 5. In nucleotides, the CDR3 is TGCGCCAGCAGCTTGGAAGGACTAGCGGGGGGATCCTCCTACAATGAGCAGTTCTTC. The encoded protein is CASSLEGLAGGSSYNEQFF.

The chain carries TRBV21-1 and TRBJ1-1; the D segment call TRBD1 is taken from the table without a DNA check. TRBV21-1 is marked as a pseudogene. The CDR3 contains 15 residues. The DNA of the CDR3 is TGTGCCAGCAGCAATTTTGGGGGACAGGATACTGAAGCTTTCTTT. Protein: CASSNFGGQDTEAFF.

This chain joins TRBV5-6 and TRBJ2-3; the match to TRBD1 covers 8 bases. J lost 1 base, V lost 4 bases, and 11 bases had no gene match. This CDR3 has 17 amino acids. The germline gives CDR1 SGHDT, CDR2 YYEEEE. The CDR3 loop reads CASSRGRRGLGTDTQYF. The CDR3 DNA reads TGTGCCAGCAGCAGGGGTCGCAGGGGGCTTGGCACAGATACGCAGTATTTT.

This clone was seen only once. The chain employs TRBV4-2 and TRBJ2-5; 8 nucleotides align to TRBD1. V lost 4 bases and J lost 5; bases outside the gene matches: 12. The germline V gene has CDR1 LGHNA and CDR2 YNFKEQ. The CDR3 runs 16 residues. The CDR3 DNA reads TGTGCCAGCAGCCCCGCAGCAGGGGGCGATTCGGAGACCCAGTACTTC. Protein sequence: CASSPAAGGDSETQYF.

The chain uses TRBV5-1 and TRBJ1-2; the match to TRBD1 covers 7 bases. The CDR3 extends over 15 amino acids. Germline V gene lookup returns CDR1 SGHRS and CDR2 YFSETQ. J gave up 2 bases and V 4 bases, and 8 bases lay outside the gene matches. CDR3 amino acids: CASSRNLQGNYGYTF. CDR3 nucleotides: TGCGCCAGCAGCCGGAACTTACAGGGGAACTATGGCTACACCTTC.

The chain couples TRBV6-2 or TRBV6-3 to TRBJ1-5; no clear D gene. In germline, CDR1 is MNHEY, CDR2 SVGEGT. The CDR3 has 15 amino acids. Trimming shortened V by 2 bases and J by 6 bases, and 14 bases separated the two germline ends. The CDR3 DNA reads TGTGCCAGCAGTTACGTGGCAGGATTCGGTCAGCCCCAGCATTTT. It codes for CASSYVAGFGQPQHF.

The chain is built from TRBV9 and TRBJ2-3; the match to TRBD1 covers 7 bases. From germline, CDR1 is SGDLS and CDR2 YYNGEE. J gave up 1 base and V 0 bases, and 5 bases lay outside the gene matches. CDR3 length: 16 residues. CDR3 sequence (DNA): TGTGCCAGCAGCGTAGAAGGGGGCAAGCGCACAGATACGCAGTATTTT. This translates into CASSVEGGKRTDTQYF. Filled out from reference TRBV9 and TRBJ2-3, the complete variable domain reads DSGVTQTPKHLITATGQRVTLRCSPRSGDLSVYWYQQSLDQGLQFLIQYYNGEERAKGNILERFSAQQFPDLHSELNLSSLELGDSALYFCASSVEGGKRTDTQYFGPGTRLTVL.

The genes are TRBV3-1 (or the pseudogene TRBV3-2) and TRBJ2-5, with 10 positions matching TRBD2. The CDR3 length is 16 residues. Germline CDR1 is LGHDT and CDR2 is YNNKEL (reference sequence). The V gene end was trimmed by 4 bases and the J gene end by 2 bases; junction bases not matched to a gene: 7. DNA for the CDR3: TGTGCCAGCAGCCCCTTTCAGCGGGGGGGACAAGAGACCCAGTACTTC. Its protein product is CASSPFQRGGQETQYF.

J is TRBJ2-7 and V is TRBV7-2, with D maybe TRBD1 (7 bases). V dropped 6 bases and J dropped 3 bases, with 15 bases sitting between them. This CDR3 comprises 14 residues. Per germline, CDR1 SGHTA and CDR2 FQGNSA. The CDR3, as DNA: TGTGCCAGCAGTTGGGCGGGACAGCTCTACGAGCAGTACTTC. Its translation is CASSWAGQLYEQYF.

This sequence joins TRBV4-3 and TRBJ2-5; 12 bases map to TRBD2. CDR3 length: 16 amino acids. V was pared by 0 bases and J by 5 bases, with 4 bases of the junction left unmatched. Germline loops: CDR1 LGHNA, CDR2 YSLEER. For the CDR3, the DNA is TGCGCCAGCAGCCAAGATCCTAGCGGGGGGGCCGAGACCCAGTACTTC. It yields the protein CASSQDPSGGAETQYF.

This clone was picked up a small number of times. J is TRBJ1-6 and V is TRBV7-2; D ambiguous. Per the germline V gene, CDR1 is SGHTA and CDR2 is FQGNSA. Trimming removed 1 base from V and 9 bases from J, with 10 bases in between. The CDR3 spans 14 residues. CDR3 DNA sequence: TGTGCCAGCAGCTTAGATAGAGCCGTTTCACCCCTCCACTTT. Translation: CASSLDRAVSPLHF.

CDR3 DNA sequence: TGTGCCAGCTCACCACGGAGGGATGAAAAACTGTTTTTT. Protein: CASSPRRDEKLFF. The chain links TRBV18 to TRBJ1-4; D not resolved. Germline V lookup: CDR1 KGHSH, CDR2 LQKENI. The CDR3 covers 13 residues. V was clipped by 1 base and J by 6 bases, with 6 bases between them.

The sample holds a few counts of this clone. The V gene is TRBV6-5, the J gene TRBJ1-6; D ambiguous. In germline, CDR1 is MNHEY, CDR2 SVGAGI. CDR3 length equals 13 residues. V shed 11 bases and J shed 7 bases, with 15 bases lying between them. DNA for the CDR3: TGTGCCGCGCGGGAAGTCTACAATTCACCCCTCCACTTT. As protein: CAAREVYNSPLHF.

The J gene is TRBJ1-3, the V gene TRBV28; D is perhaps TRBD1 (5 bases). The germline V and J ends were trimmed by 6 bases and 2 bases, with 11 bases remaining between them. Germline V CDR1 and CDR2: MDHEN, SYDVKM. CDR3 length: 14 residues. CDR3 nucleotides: TGTGCCAGCAGATTACAGGTTGCTGGAAACACCATATATTTT. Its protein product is CASRLQVAGNTIYF.

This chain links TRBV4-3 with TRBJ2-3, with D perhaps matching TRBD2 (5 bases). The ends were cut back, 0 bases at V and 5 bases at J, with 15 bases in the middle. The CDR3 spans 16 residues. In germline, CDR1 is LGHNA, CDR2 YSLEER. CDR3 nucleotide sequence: TGCGCCAGCAGCCAAGATAGGACTTTCCGGGGAGATACGCAGTATTTT. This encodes CASSQDRTFRGDTQYF.

The CDR3 reads CASSQGLAGLSYEQYF. The CDR3 nucleotides are TGTGCCAGCAGCCAGGGCCTAGCGGGACTTTCCTACGAGCAGTACTTC. The rearrangement links TRBV3-1 (or the pseudogene TRBV3-2) to TRBJ2-7, with 9 bases matching TRBD2. The CDR3 has 16 residues. V lost 3 bases and J lost 1; bases outside the gene matches: 7. The V gene's germline CDR1 is LGHDT and CDR2 YNNKEL (reference sequence).

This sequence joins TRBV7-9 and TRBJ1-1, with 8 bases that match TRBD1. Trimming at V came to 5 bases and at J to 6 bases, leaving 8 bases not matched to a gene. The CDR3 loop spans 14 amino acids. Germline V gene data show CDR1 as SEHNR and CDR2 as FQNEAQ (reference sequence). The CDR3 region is CASSQDREIPEAFF. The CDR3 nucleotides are TGTGCCAGCAGCCAGGACAGGGAAATCCCTGAAGCTTTCTTT.

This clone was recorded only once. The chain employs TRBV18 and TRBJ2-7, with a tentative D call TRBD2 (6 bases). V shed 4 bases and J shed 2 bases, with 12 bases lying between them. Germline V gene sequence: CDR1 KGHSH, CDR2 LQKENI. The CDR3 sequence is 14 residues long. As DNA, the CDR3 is TGTGCCAGCTCACTCCAGGAGGGGCCCTACGAGCAGTACTTC. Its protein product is CASSLQEGPYEQYF.